This entry features one T cell receptor (beta chain) sequence. The target of this receptor is not known. Base-call qualities are not available, and no considerably larger clone is one nucleotide away. CDR3 length: 17 amino acids, cysteine to phenylalanine. The only DNA kept is the CDR3, 51 bases in frame from the first base. V and J are trimmed by 4 bases and 1 base, and the gene matches miss 8 bases of the junction. Reading the germline V gene gives CDR1 SNHLY and CDR2 FYNNEI. Full-length TCR variable regions were amplified by 5' RACE PCR using constant-region reverse primers, and then by semi-nested PCR using Nested Universal Primer A. The ReliaPrep RNA Cell Miniprep System was used to extract total RNA, which was then reverse transcribed into 5'RACE-ready cDNA with the SMARTer RACE 5'/3' Kit. Full-length TCR alpha and beta libraries were barcoded with multiplex adaptors and sequenced on an Illumina MiSeq. The study's processing was this. For each of nine subset-tissue groups, sequencing data from the five patients were pooled, and the groups were compared by unsupervised clustering of TCR gene usage. The Morisita-Horn index, with shared sequences weighted by their contribution to each repertoire, was used to calculate repertoire similarity. TCRdb reprocessing: public reads trimmed at Q25 with fastp, clones called with MiXCR, in-frame beta chains kept. One record per CDR3 amino acid sequence lists the most common genes and DNA. The V and J calls follow TCRdb's processing rather than the paper's. The sample data list tens of thousands of distinct CDR3 sequences, and around 25% of these were observed just once. 2.5% to 4% of the sample is taken by the ten largest.

This record belongs to a study (dated by TCRdb to 2014 to 2015). At the level of the whole study: The study tested whether tumor-infiltrating Tregs in breast cancer are recruited from blood Tregs or converted in situ from other CD4+ T cell subsets. The research as a whole found: The TCR gene usage of tumor memory CD4+ T cells clustered together with blood and lymph node memory CD4+ cells and with lymph node naive CD4+ cells. The greatest overlap of tumor-infiltrating Treg TCR alpha and beta sequences was with tumor naive CD4+ T cells, followed next by blood naive CD4+ T cells. Validation in the larger cohort was restricted to a single TCR beta V-J rearrangement rather than whole repertoires.

The Miltenyi Naive CD4+ T Cell Isolation kit was used to purify naive CD4+ T cells, and Tregs were depleted with CD25 microbeads. Tregs, naive and memory CD4+ T cells from tumor, blood and ipsilateral draining lymph nodes of 5 or 6 breast cancer patients underwent full-length TCR alpha and beta sequencing. Tumor tissue and lymph nodes obtained from ipsilateral axillary dissection were perfused with PBS, minced and then digested with collagenase I and hyaluronidase. Sorted cell populations were confirmed by FACS to exceed 90% purity. Source material: tumor-infiltrating naive CD4+ T cells sorted from the breast tumor. The sample's cell subset or site label, in plain terms: naive CD4+ T cells, CD4+CD45RA+CD25-. The V and J segments used are TRBV2 and TRBJ2-3, with 10 middle bases fitting TRBD2. This TCR was recovered from a female donor with breast cancer. For the CDR3, the sequence is CASSAGASGSRTDTQYF. The base sequence is TGTGCCAGCAGTGCCGGCGCTAGCGGGAGTCGCACAGATACGCAGTATTTT. With the rest looked up from the reference TRBV2 and TRBJ2-3 genes rather than sequenced, the full variable domain is EPEVTQTPSHQVTQMGQEVILRCVPISNHLYFYWYRQILGQKVEFLVSFYNNEISEKSEIFDDQFSVERPDGSNFTLKIRSTKLEDSAMYFCASSAGASGSRTDTQYFGPGTRLTVL.